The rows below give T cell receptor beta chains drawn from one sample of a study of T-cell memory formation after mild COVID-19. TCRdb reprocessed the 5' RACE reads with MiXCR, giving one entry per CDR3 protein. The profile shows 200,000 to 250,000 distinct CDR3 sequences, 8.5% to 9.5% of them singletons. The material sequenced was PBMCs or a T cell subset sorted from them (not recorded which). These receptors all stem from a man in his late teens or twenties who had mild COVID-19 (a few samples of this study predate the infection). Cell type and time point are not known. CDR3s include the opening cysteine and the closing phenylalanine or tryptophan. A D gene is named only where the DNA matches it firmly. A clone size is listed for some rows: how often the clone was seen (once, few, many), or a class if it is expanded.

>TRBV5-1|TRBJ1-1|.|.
CASRGQGSHTEAFF
TGCGCCAGCAGGGGGCAAGGGTCGCACACTGAAGCTTTCTTT
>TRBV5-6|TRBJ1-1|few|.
CASSLSVKTPNTEAFF
TGTGCCAGCAGCTTGTCAGTGAAAACCCCTAACACTGAAGCTTTCTTT
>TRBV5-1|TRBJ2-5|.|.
CASSQGVGGKETQYF
TGCGCCAGCAGCCAGGGGGTCGGGGGTAAAGAGACCCAGTACTTC
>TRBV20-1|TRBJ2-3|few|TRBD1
CSASVGQGTDTQYF
TGCAGTGCTAGTGTCGGACAGGGCACAGATACGCAGTATTTT
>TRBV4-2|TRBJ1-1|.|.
CASSQDSGGAFF
TGTGCCAGCAGCCAAGATTCCGGAGGAGCTTTCTTT
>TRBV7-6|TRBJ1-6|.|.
CASSLGSGDENSPLHF
TGTGCCAGCAGCTTAGGGTCCGGAGACGAGAATTCACCCCTCCACTTT
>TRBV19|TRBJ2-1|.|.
CASSTTQGNEQFF
TGTGCCAGTTCGACCACTCAGGGCAATGAGCAGTTCTTC
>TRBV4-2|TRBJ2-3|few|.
CASSPTGWGGDTQYF
TGTGCCAGCAGCCCGACAGGGTGGGGGGGAGATACGCAGTATTTT
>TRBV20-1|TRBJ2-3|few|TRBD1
CSSWTRDRGTDTQYF
TGCAGTTCCTGGACCCGGGACAGGGGCACAGATACGCAGTATTTT
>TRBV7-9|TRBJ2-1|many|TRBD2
CASSTTTSGVYNEQFF
TGTGCCAGCAGCACCACTACTAGCGGGGTTTACAATGAGCAGTTCTTC
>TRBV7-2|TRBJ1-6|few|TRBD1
CASSPQGGRSNSPLHF
TGTGCCAGCAGTCCGCAGGGGGGTAGGAGCAATTCACCCCTCCACTTT
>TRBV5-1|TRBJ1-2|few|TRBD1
CASSLEGGNGYTF
TGCGCCAGCAGCTTGGAAGGGGGCAACGGCTACACCTTC
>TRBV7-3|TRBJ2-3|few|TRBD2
CASTAGGPTDTQYF
TGTGCCAGCACCGCGGGGGGGCCCACAGATACGCAGTATTTT
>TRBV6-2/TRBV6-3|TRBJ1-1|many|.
CASTQGNTEAFF
TGTGCCAGCACCCAGGGAAACACTGAAGCTTTCTTT
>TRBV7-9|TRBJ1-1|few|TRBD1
CASRQGAGIEAFF
TGTGCCAGCAGACAGGGGGCGGGGATTGAAGCTTTCTTT
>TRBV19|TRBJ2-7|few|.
CASSPRTGSEQYF
TGTGCCAGTAGTCCCCGAACAGGGTCCGAGCAGTACTTC
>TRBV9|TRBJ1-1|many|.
CASSAGGGNTEAFF
TGTGCCAGCAGCGCGGGGGGCGGAAACACTGAAGCTTTCTTT
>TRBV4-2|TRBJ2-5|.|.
CASSPSTNGETQYF
TGTGCCAGCAGCCCCTCGACCAACGGTGAGACCCAGTACTTC
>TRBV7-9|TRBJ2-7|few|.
CASSSTVYEQYF
TGTGCCAGCAGCTCGACAGTTTACGAGCAGTACTTC
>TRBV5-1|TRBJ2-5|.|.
CASSLAQGSWETQYF
TGCGCCAGCAGCTTGGCCCAGGGTAGTTGGGAGACCCAGTACTTC
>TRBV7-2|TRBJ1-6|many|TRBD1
CASSLQGADSPLHF
TGTGCCAGCAGCTTACAGGGGGCAGATTCACCCCTCCACTTT
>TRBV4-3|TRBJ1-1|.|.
CASSQDVNTEAFF
TGCGCCAGCAGCCAAGACGTGAACACTGAAGCTTTCTTT
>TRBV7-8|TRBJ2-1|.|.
CASSPPRGSYNEQFF
TGTGCCAGCAGCCCCCCCCGAGGGTCTTACAATGAGCAGTTCTTC
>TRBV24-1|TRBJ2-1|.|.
CATSDAGRDEQFF
TGTGCCACCAGTGATGCGGGTCGGGATGAGCAGTTCTTC
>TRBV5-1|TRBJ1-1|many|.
CASSLAPEFTEAFF
TGCGCCAGCAGCTTGGCCCCAGAGTTCACTGAAGCTTTCTTT
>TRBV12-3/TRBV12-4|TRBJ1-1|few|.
CASSFRGRAPEEAFF
TGTGCCAGCAGTTTCAGGGGCCGGGCTCCCGAAGAAGCTTTCTTT
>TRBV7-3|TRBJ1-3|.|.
CASSLTGRGNTIYF
TGTGCCAGCAGCCTAACAGGGAGGGGAAACACCATATATTTT
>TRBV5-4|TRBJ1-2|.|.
CASSQGEHGYTF
TGTGCCAGCAGCCAGGGAGAACATGGCTACACCTTC
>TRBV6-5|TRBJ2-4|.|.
CASSWGRTKNIQYF
TGTGCCAGCAGTTGGGGACGGACCAAAAACATTCAGTACTTC
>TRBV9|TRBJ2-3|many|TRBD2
CASKRGAGADTQYF
TGTGCCTCCAAGCGGGGGGCCGGGGCAGATACGCAGTATTTT
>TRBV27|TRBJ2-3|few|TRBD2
CASSRTRWGTDTQYF
TGTGCCAGCAGTCGGACTAGATGGGGCACAGATACGCAGTATTTT
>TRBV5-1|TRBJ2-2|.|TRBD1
CASSFRTGSNTGELFF
TGCGCCAGCAGCTTTCGGACAGGGTCGAACACCGGGGAGCTGTTTTTT
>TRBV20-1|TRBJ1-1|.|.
CSASVQAEAFF
TGCAGTGCTAGTGTACAGGCCGAAGCTTTCTTT
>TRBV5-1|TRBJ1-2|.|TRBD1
CASSPRQGDYGYTF
TGCGCCAGCAGCCCGAGACAGGGGGACTATGGCTACACCTTC
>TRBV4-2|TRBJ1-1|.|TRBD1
CASSQTGQMNTEAFF
TGTGCCAGCAGCCAAACGGGACAGATGAACACTGAAGCTTTCTTT
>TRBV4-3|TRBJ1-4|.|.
CASSQDVGSGEKLFF
TGCGCCAGCAGCCAAGATGTCGGTTCGGGAGAAAAACTGTTTTTT
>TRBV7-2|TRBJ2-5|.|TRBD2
CASSRIAGATETQYF
TGTGCCAGCAGCCGCATAGCGGGGGCTACGGAGACCCAGTACTTC
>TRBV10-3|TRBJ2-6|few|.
CAISDHVLGAGANVLTF
TGTGCCATCAGTGATCATGTACTGGGAGCTGGGGCCAACGTCCTGACTTTC
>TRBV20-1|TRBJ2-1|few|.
CSARWVAWSDEQFF
TGCAGTGCTAGGTGGGTAGCGTGGAGCGATGAGCAGTTCTTC
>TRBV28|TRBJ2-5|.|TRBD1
CASSLVGQGARETQYF
TGTGCCAGCAGTTTAGTTGGACAGGGGGCGCGGGAGACCCAGTACTTC
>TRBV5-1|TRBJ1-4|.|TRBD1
CASSLEGTGEEKLFF
TGCGCCAGCAGCTTGGAAGGGACAGGGGAAGAAAAACTGTTTTTT
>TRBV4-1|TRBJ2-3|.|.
CASSQEVGESTDTQYF
TGCGCCAGCAGCCAAGAAGTGGGGGAGAGCACAGATACGCAGTATTTT
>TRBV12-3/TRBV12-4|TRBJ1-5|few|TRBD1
CASSLSPEGAGNQPQHF
TGTGCCAGCAGTCTATCACCGGAGGGGGCGGGCAATCAGCCCCAGCATTTT
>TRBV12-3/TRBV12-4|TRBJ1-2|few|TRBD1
CASSLTSGGDYGYTF
TGTGCCAGCAGTTTAACGTCAGGGGGCGACTATGGCTACACCTTC
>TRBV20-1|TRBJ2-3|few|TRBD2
CSARDLRLAGSTSTDTQYF
TGCAGTGCTAGAGATCTTCGGCTAGCGGGGTCCACTAGCACAGATACGCAGTATTTT
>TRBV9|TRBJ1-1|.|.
CASSVGVRDTEAFF
TGTGCCAGCAGCGTTGGGGTAAGGGACACTGAAGCTTTCTTT
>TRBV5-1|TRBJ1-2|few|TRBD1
CASSLAGTGGGEGYTF
TGCGCCAGCAGCTTAGCCGGGACAGGGGGCGGAGAAGGCTACACCTTC
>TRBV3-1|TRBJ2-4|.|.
CASSQDQTPQGNIQYF
TGTGCCAGCAGCCAAGATCAAACGCCCCAGGGCAACATTCAGTACTTC
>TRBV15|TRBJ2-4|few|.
CATSSQTVKNIQYF
TGTGCCACCAGCAGCCAGACAGTCAAAAACATTCAGTACTTC
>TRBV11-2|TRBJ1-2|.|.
CASQLLGNYGYTF
TGTGCCAGCCAGCTACTGGGGAACTATGGCTACACCTTC
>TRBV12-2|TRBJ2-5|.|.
CASRLAGLRQETQYF
TGTGCAAGTCGCTTAGCGGGACTACGACAAGAGACCCAGTACTTC
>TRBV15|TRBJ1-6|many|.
CATSRDLSPLHF
TGTGCCACCAGCAGAGATCTTTCACCCCTCCACTTT
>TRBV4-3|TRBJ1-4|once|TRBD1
CASSHSTGQGYEKLFF
TGCGCCAGCAGCCATAGTACGGGACAGGGTTATGAAAAACTGTTTTTT
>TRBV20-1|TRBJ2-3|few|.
CSARPQAGVTDTQYF
TGCAGTGCTAGGCCCCAGGCGGGTGTTACAGATACGCAGTATTTT
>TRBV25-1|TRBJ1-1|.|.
CASSWRSGTEAFF
TGTGCCAGCAGTTGGAGGTCGGGGACTGAAGCTTTCTTT
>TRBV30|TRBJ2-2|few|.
CAWRGPGVELFF
TGTGCCTGGAGGGGACCCGGGGTGGAGCTGTTTTTT
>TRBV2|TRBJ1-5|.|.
CASTPTNSNQPQHF
TGTGCCAGCACCCCGACGAACAGCAATCAGCCCCAGCATTTT
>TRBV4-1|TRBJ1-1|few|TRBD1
CASSPTGDGAFF
TGCGCCAGCAGCCCGACAGGGGATGGAGCTTTCTTT